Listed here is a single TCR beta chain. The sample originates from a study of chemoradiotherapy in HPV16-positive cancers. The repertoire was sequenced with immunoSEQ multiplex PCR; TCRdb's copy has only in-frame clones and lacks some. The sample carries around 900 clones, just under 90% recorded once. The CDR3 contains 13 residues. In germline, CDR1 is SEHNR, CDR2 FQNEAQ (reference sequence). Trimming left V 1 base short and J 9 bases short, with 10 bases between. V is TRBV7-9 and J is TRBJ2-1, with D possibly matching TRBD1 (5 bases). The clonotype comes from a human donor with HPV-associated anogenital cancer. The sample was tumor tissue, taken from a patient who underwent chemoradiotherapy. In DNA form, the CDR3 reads TGTGCCAGCAGCTTAGTCGATGGGGCTGAGCAGTTCTTC. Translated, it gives CASSLVDGAEQFF.